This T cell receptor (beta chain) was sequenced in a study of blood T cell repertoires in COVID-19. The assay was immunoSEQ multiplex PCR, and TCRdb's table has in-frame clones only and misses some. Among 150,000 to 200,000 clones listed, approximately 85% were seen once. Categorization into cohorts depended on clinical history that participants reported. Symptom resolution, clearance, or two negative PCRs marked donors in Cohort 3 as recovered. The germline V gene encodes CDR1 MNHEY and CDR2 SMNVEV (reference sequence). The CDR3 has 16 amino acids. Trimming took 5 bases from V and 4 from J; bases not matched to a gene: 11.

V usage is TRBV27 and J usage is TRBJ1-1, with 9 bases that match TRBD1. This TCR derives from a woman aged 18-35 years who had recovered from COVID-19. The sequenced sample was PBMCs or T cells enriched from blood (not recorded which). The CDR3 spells CASSRSGTGMGTEAFF. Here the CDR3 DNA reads TGTGCCAGCAGTCGCTCCGGGACAGGGATGGGCACTGAAGCTTTCTTT.